This T cell receptor beta chain came from a study of T cells in women clearing cervical HPV infection. Details on this clone: The read comes to an end 3 residues before the CDR3 does, leaving the germline J gene to fill in the end.

Deletions cut 5 bases from V and 0 bases from J, with 18 bases between. The CDR3 has 17 amino acids. Data came from immunoSEQ multiplex PCR; TCRdb stores just in-frame clones and leaves some out. The table lists some 20,000 clones. This TCR was recovered from a woman between 18 and 70 years old with a cervical HPV16 infection that either progressed to CIN3+ or cleared (not recorded which). Sequenced: blood buffy coat. The chain links TRBV5-3 to TRBJ2-1, with a tentative D call TRBD2 (7 bases). TRBV5-3 is given ORF status, its function remaining uncertain. The CDR3 spells CARSSGGAVSSYNEQFF. CDR3 DNA (partial): TGTGCCAGAAGTTCTGGGGGGGCAGTGAGCTCCTACAATGAG.